The clone carrying this T cell receptor beta chain was detected only once. As yet, its antigen is unknown. This sample was taken from a study of T cell responses to AZD1222 COVID-19 vaccine. The method was immunoSEQ multiplex PCR; TCRdb's version includes in-frame clones alone and lacks a portion of them. Here the sample spans about 140,000 clones, around 84% being singletons. Study-wide results and caveats: Samples come after the peak T cell response, not at day 14. Donors were largely white British and mainly female; clonal diversity was possibly underestimated. Spike-spanning, vaccine-associated CD4 TCRs were dominant at 160-218 and 743-854.

The clonotype was recovered from an adult who received the AZD1222 COVID-19 vaccine. Material: peripheral blood, obtained 28 days after the second AZD1222 dose.

The CDR3 DNA reads as TGCGCCAGCAGCCCCGACAGCCCTCCATATTATTCACCCCTCCACTTT. It yields the protein CASSPDSPPYYSPLHF. The chain links TRBV5-1 to TRBJ1-6; a possible D gene is TRBD1 (5 bases). Trimming took off 4 bases at V and 8 bases at J, with 19 bases between the two ends. The CDR3 has 16 residues. Germline assignment: CDR1 SGHRS and CDR2 YFSETQ.